These 15 T cell receptor beta chains share one sample of origin, sequenced in a study of shared clonotypes between healthy human individuals. Using immunoSEQ multiplex PCR, the repertoire was profiled, and TCRdb retains in-frame clones only, with some absent. The profile covers roughly 2 million clones, with roughly 95% appearing a single time and around 0.13% taken by the ten largest. The sample comprised naive CD4+ T cells sorted from blood. The subset denotes: CD45RA+ positively selected. The receptors shown here come from a man between 18 and 29 years old in good health.

The chain is built from TRBV5-4 and TRBJ1-3; possibly TRBD1 for D (6 bases). V was shortened by 0 bases and J by 6 bases, with 7 bases between the two germline ends. Germline lookup yields CDR1 SGHNT and CDR2 YYREEE (reference sequence). CDR3 length: 13 amino acids. The CDR3 spells CASSLDRANTIYF. The CDR3 nucleotides are TGTGCCAGCAGCTTGGACAGGGCAAACACCATATATTTT.

The chain couples TRBV11-2 to TRBJ2-4; D unclear. The germline gives CDR1 SGHAT, CDR2 FQNNGV. This CDR3 is built from 11 residues. With 0 bases removed from V and 11 bases from J, the gap between germline ends came to 5 bases. Here the CDR3 DNA reads TGTGCCAGCAGCTTAGACCGGTTTCAGTACTTC. Residues: CASSLDRFQYF.

V gene TRBV18 combines with J gene TRBJ1-2, with 8 bases that match TRBD1. From germline, CDR1 is KGHSH and CDR2 LQKENI. With V trimmed by 0 bases and J by 6 bases, 12 bases remained unmatched. The CDR3 is 17 amino acids. CDR3 sequence (DNA): TGTGCCAGCTCACCACCAGGAAGCTCCCAGGGGGCGCATGGCTACACCTTC. Residues: CASSPPGSSQGAHGYTF.

This clone came up once. The genes are TRBV2 and TRBJ2-7; 7 positions match TRBD1. Trimming removed 2 bases from V and 7 bases from J; junction bases left unmatched: 14. CDR1 is SNHLY, CDR2 FYNNEI, per germline. The CDR3 is 16 residues long. This chain's CDR3 is CASSEIDRTGHGEQYF. CDR3 coding DNA: TGTGCCAGCAGTGAAATTGACAGGACAGGACATGGGGAGCAGTACTTC.

The chain carries TRBV28 and TRBJ2-1; D gene uncertain. This CDR3 spans 16 amino acids. The ends were cut back, 5 bases at V and 1 base at J, with 15 bases in the middle. Germline-derived CDR1 and CDR2 are MDHEN and SYDVKM. CDR3 amino acids: CASSLIYFTSYNEQFF. CDR3 coding DNA: TGTGCCAGCAGTCTAATATACTTTACGTCCTACAATGAGCAGTTCTTC.

The CDR3 sequence: CAWSREAPNQPQHF. The CDR3 DNA follows: TGTGCCTGGAGTAGGGAGGCGCCCAATCAGCCCCAGCATTTT. This chain joins TRBV30 and TRBJ1-5; D remains unclear. The CDR3 covers 14 residues. CDR1 GTSNPN and CDR2 SVGIG come from the germline V gene (reference sequence). V was shortened by 2 bases and J by 3 bases, with 11 bases between the two germline ends.

Comment on this clone: Other DNA sequences of this sample code for an identical CDR3. The chain links TRBV7-2 to TRBJ2-7; no definite D call. Germline values: CDR1 SGHTA, CDR2 FQGNSA. This CDR3 is built from 14 residues. V was pared by 5 bases and J by 1 base, with 12 bases between. Here the CDR3 reads CASSPRSGSYEQYF. The CDR3 bases are TGTGCCAGCAGCCCCCGTTCAGGATCCTACGAGCAGTACTTC.

V is TRBV5-1 and J is TRBJ2-2; D possibly uses TRBD1 or TRBD2 (5 bases each). Germline V gene sequence: CDR1 SGHRS, CDR2 YFSETQ. This CDR3 is 14 amino acids long. The germline V and J ends were trimmed by 4 bases and 5 bases, with 12 bases remaining between them. The CDR3 DNA reads as TGCGCCAGCAGCGAGGGGATGGGGACCGGGGAGCTGTTTTTT. Encoded protein: CASSEGMGTGELFF. The full variable domain, completed using reference TRBV5-1 and TRBJ2-2, is KAGVTQTPRYLIKTRGQQVTLSCSPISGHRSVSWYQQTPGQGLQFLFEYFSETQRNKGNFPGRFSGRQFSNSRSEMNVSTLELGDSALYLCASSEGMGTGELFFGEGSRLTVL.

This chain connects TRBV11-2 to TRBJ1-3; D remains ambiguous. The CDR3 extends over 14 amino acids. V gave up 9 bases and J gave up 4 bases, with 16 bases separating them. CDR1 and CDR2 from the germline V gene are SGHAT and FQNNGV. Here the CDR3 reads CASKLGVLGNTIYF. The DNA of the CDR3 is TGTGCCAGTAAACTCGGTGTTCTAGGAAACACCATATATTTT.

The chain employs TRBV18 and TRBJ2-3, with D unclear. V was clipped by 6 bases and J by 6 bases, with 10 bases between them. The CDR3 covers 12 residues. Germline V gene lookup returns CDR1 KGHSH and CDR2 LQKENI. The CDR3 DNA reads as TGTGCCAGCTCCTACCAGGTGGATACGCAGTATTTT. Residues: CASSYQVDTQYF. Together with reference TRBV18 and TRBJ2-3, the CDR3 gives the full variable domain: NAGVMQNPRHLVRRRGQEARLRCSPMKGHSHVYWYRQLPEEGLKFMVYLQKENIIDESGMPKERFSAEFPKEGPSILRIQQVVRGDSAAYFCASSYQVDTQYFGPGTRLTVL.

V usage is TRBV5-1 and J usage is TRBJ2-1, with D perhaps TRBD2 (5 bases). Trimming removed 0 bases at V and 1 base at J, with 17 bases between. Germline CDR1 and CDR2: SGHRS and YFSETQ. The CDR3 is 18 amino acids. The CDR3 nucleotides read TGCGCCAGCAGCTTGGTTCCTATCAACAGCGGTTCCTACAATGAGCAGTTCTTC. Its protein product is CASSLVPINSGSYNEQFF.

With regard to this clone: A junction end diverges from the germline sequence, so it may reflect a read error. The V and J genes are TRBV7-7 and TRBJ2-5; 8 bases line up with TRBD1. Germline-derived CDR1 and CDR2 are SSHAT and FNYEAQ (reference sequence). The CDR3 extends over 13 amino acids. In nucleotides, the CDR3 is TGTGCTAGCAGCCCCGGACAGGGAAAGACCCAGTACTTC. It is translated as CASSPGQGKTQYF.

CDR3 in amino acids: CASSFGLQETQYF. Written as DNA, the CDR3 is TGTGCCAGCAGCTTCGGACTTCAAGAGACCCAGTACTTC. J is TRBJ2-5 and V is TRBV7-8, with a tentative D call TRBD2 (5 bases). Trimming removed 3 bases from V and 2 bases from J, with 7 bases in between. From germline, CDR1 is SGHVS and CDR2 FQNEAQ. The CDR3 extends over 13 amino acids.

This rearrangement joins TRBV6-5 to TRBJ2-2; 7 nucleotides match TRBD1. V trimming: 2 bases; J trimming: 6 bases; junction bases outside the gene matches: 3. This CDR3 is built from 14 residues. Germline V gene lookup returns CDR1 MNHEY and CDR2 SVGAGI. In nucleotides, the CDR3 is TGTGCCAGCAGTTACAGACAGGGCCCCGGGGAGCTGTTTTTT. It translates to CASSYRQGPGELFF.

Points on this clone: Compared with germline, one end of the junction differs, possibly owing to a read error. The chain has TRBV4-1 and TRBJ1-5; 7 nucleotides line up with TRBD1. CDR1 is MGHRA and CDR2 is YSYEKL in the germline V gene. The CDR3 is 15 amino acids. CDR3 in DNA: TGCGCCAGCAGGCAAGCAGGGGGGAACAATCAGCCCCAGCATTTT. This codes for CASRQAGGNNQPQHF.